Shown below are 5 T cell receptor beta chains from a single sample sequenced in a study of blood T cell repertoires in COVID-19. Method: immunoSEQ multiplex PCR; TCRdb's copy keeps in-frame clones and lacks some. The sample includes 200,000 to 250,000 clones, around 85% of them seen just once. Sequenced: PBMCs or T cells enriched from blood (not recorded which). Receptor source: a woman aged 45-59 years in a cohort exposed to, infected with or recovered from COVID-19 (not recorded which).

The chain employs TRBV21-1 and TRBJ2-7; the table's TRBD2 call for D was not verified on the DNA. TRBV21-1 is a listed pseudogene. The CDR3 length is 14 residues. CDR3 sequence: CASRLAEPLGEQYF. CDR3 DNA sequence: TGTGCCAGCAGGCTAGCGGAACCACTCGGCGAGCAGTACTTC.

This rearrangement joins TRBV5-1 to TRBJ2-7; 7 positions agree with TRBD2. The junction had 5 bases not matched to a gene; V was cut back by 3 bases and J by 2 bases. Germline V gene data show CDR1 as SGHRS and CDR2 as YFSETQ. The CDR3 covers 14 residues. CDR3 DNA sequence: TGCGCCAGCAGCTACGGGACTACCACCTACGAGCAGTACTTC. This sequence encodes CASSYGTTTYEQYF.

The chain links TRBV6-2 or TRBV6-3 to TRBJ2-3, with D possibly matching TRBD2 (6 bases). The CDR3 is made up of 12 amino acids. V was shortened by 5 bases and J by 6 bases, with 9 bases between the two germline ends. In germline, CDR1 is MNHEY, CDR2 SVGEGT. In DNA form, the CDR3 reads TGTGCCAGCAGTCCCCGGGAGGATACGCAGTATTTT. As protein: CASSPREDTQYF.

This clone turned up a few times. The rearrangement joins TRBV6-1 to TRBJ1-2, with 7 positions matching TRBD1. V gave up 1 base and J gave up 6 bases; unmatched junction bases: 8. This CDR3 comprises 15 residues. CDR1 and CDR2 from the germline V gene are MNHNS and SASEGT. DNA of the CDR3: TGTGCCAGCAGTGAAGGCTTTGAGGGGGCTCATGGCTACACCTTC. It codes for CASSEGFEGAHGYTF.

This clone was observed a single time. The chain uses TRBV4-3 and TRBJ1-2; 8 bases are a match to TRBD1. Germline V lookup: CDR1 LGHNA, CDR2 YSLEER. CDR3 length: 13 residues. V dropped 8 bases and J dropped 8; count of bases not matched to a gene: 10. CDR3: CASAGSGGRGYTF. Here the CDR3 DNA reads TGCGCCAGCGCGGGGTCAGGGGGCCGCGGCTACACCTTC.